This TCR beta chain was retrieved from a study of T cell responses to AZD1222 COVID-19 vaccine. Study conclusions and caveats: Elevations in Spike-specific TCR breadth and depth followed administration of two AZD1222 doses. Only a handful of AZD1222 recipients tested seropositive at baseline. Reportedly, nearly half the spike-specific TCRs target unmutated variant regions. The donor cohort was predominantly white British with a female majority, and clonal diversity may have been underestimated.

The table lists this clone with a count of one. Antigen unknown. Germline V lookup: CDR1 MNHEY, CDR2 SMNVEV (reference sequence). This CDR3 has 12 amino acids. The V gene lost 3 bases and the J gene lost 5 bases, with 7 bases spanning the gap. Only in-frame clones appear in the TCRdb table, and some are missing; sequencing was by immunoSEQ multiplex PCR. Of 170,000 or so clones listed, just over 90% are singletons. Sequenced here: peripheral blood, sampled on day 0 of AZD1222 vaccination. The origin of this receptor is an adult in good health. This chain uses TRBV27 with TRBJ2-5; no clear D. CDR3 residues: CASSFYGETQYF. CDR3 nucleotide sequence: TGTGCCAGCAGTTTTTACGGGGAGACCCAGTACTTC.